Listed below are T cell receptor beta chains from one sample, sequenced in a study of cytomegalovirus exposure and HLA in healthy donors. Assay used: immunoSEQ multiplex PCR; TCRdb lists only in-frame clones, some missing. The table has about 200,000 clones, nearly 80% seen once. The sample was PBMCs. Every receptor here comes from a man aged 18 to 30 in good health and CMV-seronegative. Both conserved end residues are part of each CDR3. D genes are given only for firm matches. Some rows mark clone size as missing; the rest say once, few, many or name a class of expanded clone.

J | D | size | V | DNA | CDR3
TRBJ2-5 | TRBD2 | few | TRBV5-1 | TGCGCCAGCAGCTTGGCCACGGGGGGGCCTGTGACGGAGACCCAGTACTTC | CASSLATGGPVTETQYF
TRBJ2-5 | TRBD2 | once | TRBV27 | TGTGCCAGCAGTTTAGTAGCGGGGGGGCAGCAGACCCAGTACTTC | CASSLVAGGQQTQYF
TRBJ1-1 | - | - | TRBV27 | TGTGCCAGCAGTTTATCCTTGGGACACTTGAACACTGAAGCTTTCTTT | CASSLSLGHLNTEAFF
TRBJ1-6 | - | - | TRBV5-6 | TGTGCCAGCAGCTTTCAAACAGGAACCTTCTCCTATAATTCACCCCTCCACTTT | CASSFQTGTFSYNSPLHF
TRBJ2-7 | TRBD1 | - | TRBV2 | TGTGCCAGCAGGGGACAGGGGGCCTACGAGCAGTACTTC | CASRGQGAYEQYF
TRBJ2-3 | - | - | TRBV6-1 | TGTGCCAGCAGTAGAGAAGGGGGTGCAGATACGCAGTATTTT | CASSREGGADTQYF
TRBJ1-3 | TRBD1 | once | TRBV27 | TGTGCCAGCAGTTCTCGACAGGGCGCTGGAAACACCATATATTTT | CASSSRQGAGNTIYF
TRBJ2-3 | - | - | TRBV28 | TGTGCCAGCAGTTTACATCGGGGGGCGGGCACAGATACGCAGTATTTT | CASSLHRGAGTDTQYF
TRBJ2-5 | TRBD1 | once | TRBV5-1 | TGCGCCAGCAGCGGCTCAGGACAGGTCCAAGAGACCCAGTACTTC | CASSGSGQVQETQYF
TRBJ2-3 | - | - | TRBV5-1 | TGCGCCAGCAGCCTGGACGGGGGAATGTCCACAGATACGCAGTATTTT | CASSLDGGMSTDTQYF
TRBJ2-7 | - | - | TRBV18 | TGTGCCAGCTCGGGGGACTCTGAGGGACTTTACGAGCAGTACTTC | CASSGDSEGLYEQYF
TRBJ2-3 | - | - | TRBV5-1 | TGCGCCAGCAGCTTGCAGGGCGGAGATACGCAGTATTTT | CASSLQGGDTQYF
TRBJ1-2 | TRBD1 | - | TRBV6-5 | TGTGCCAGCAGTCAGTCCGGTGACAGGGGGCACGGCTACACCTTC | CASSQSGDRGHGYTF
TRBJ2-2 | - | - | TRBV7-7 | TGTGCTAGCAGCCGACTCTACACCGGGGAGCTGTTTTTT | CASSRLYTGELFF
TRBJ2-2 | - | - | TRBV11-3 | TGTGCCAGCAGCGACGTTCGGCAGGGTAGAACCGGGGAGCTGTTTTTT | CASSDVRQGRTGELFF
TRBJ2-3 | TRBD2 | - | TRBV5-4 | TGTGCCAGCAGCTCCTCTAGCGGGAGCACAGATACGCAGTATTTT | CASSSSSGSTDTQYF
TRBJ1-1 | TRBD1 | few | TRBV5-1 | TGCGCCAGCAGCTTGGTGGCGACAGGGTCCACTGAAGCTTTCTTT | CASSLVATGSTEAFF
TRBJ1-1 | TRBD1 | - | TRBV6-6 | TGTGCCAGCAGTCTCACAGGGGAGTCTTTCTTT | CASSLTGESFF
TRBJ2-1 | TRBD2 | - | TRBV5-4 | TGTGCCAGCAGTTCCCCAACTAGCGGGGGGTCCTACAATGAGCAGTTCTTC | CASSSPTSGGSYNEQFF
TRBJ2-7 | - | - | TRBV11-2 | TGTGCCAGCAGCCAAGGGGCCTCCTACGAGCAGTACTTC | CASSQGASYEQYF
TRBJ2-2 | - | - | TRBV7-3 | TGTGCCAGCAAAGCTACGAACACCGGGGAGCTGTTTTTT | CASKATNTGELFF
TRBJ2-7 | TRBD1 | - | TRBV6-6 | TGTGCCAGCAGTGATCCCGGGACAGGGCTTGGAGAGCAGTACTTC | CASSDPGTGLGEQYF
TRBJ1-6 | - | - | TRBV30 | TGTGCCTCGACAGTTACCAATTCACCCCTCCACTTT | CASTVTNSPLHF
TRBJ1-6 | TRBD1 | - | TRBV5-4 | TGTGCCAGCAGCTCCGGGACAGCCTATAATTCACCCCTCCACTTT | CASSSGTAYNSPLHF
TRBJ2-1 | - | - | TRBV7-6 | TGTGCCAGCAGCTCCATTGACAGCTACAATGAGCAGTTCTTC | CASSSIDSYNEQFF
TRBJ1-4 | TRBD1 | - | TRBV4-2 | TGTGCCAGCAGCCAAGGACAGGGGGCAACTAATGAAAAACTGTTTTTT | CASSQGQGATNEKLFF
TRBJ1-6 | - | - | TRBV5-4 | TGTGCCAGCAGCCTAAACCCACCCTATAATTCACCCCTCCACTTT | CASSLNPPYNSPLHF
TRBJ1-3 | - | - | TRBV30 | TGTGCCTGGAGTTCTTGGGGCAGGCAATCTGGAAACACCATATATTTT | CAWSSWGRQSGNTIYF
TRBJ1-1 | TRBD1 | - | TRBV30 | TGTGCCTGGAGTGTAGGACAGGGTGGCACTGAAGCTTTCTTT | CAWSVGQGGTEAFF
TRBJ2-1 | TRBD2 | - | TRBV2 | TGTGCCAGCAGAGAAGGACTAGTAGATGAGCAGTTCTTC | CASREGLVDEQFF
TRBJ2-5 | - | few | TRBV29-1 | TGCAGCGTTGAAGATTTAGAAGAGACCCAGTACTTC | CSVEDLEETQYF
TRBJ2-2 | - | - | TRBV18 | TGTGCCAGCTCACCACCGTCAACAGGAACTACCGGGGAGCTGTTTTTT | CASSPPSTGTTGELFF
TRBJ1-1 | - | few | TRBV5-1 | TGCGCCAGCAGTATCTTTAGCAGACTGAACACTGAAGCTTTCTTT | CASSIFSRLNTEAFF
TRBJ1-3 | TRBD1 | once | TRBV27 | TGTGCCAGCAGTTTGGGGACAGGGACGTTCAACACCATATATTTT | CASSLGTGTFNTIYF
TRBJ1-1 | TRBD1 | once | TRBV19 | TGTGCCAGTAGTTTACAGGGGGCCCAAGAAGCTTTCTTT | CASSLQGAQEAFF
TRBJ2-1 | TRBD2 | - | TRBV7-3 | TGTGCCAGCAGCGCTAGCGGGGGAGACAATGAGCAGTTCTTC | CASSASGGDNEQFF
TRBJ1-5 | TRBD1 | once | TRBV28 | TGTGCCAGCAGGAATGGGACAGCTAATCAGCCCCAGCATTTT | CASRNGTANQPQHF
TRBJ2-1 | TRBD1 | - | TRBV5-1 | TGCGCCAGCACCCCACAGGGGGGCAATGAGCAGTTCTTC | CASTPQGGNEQFF
TRBJ2-3 | - | - | TRBV18 | TGTGCCAGCTCACCGGCGGCAGCCACAGATACGCAGTATTTT | CASSPAAATDTQYF
TRBJ2-3 | TRBD2 | - | TRBV6-1 | TGTGCCAGCAGTGAAAGAGGCGGGGGAAATTCAGATACGCAGTATTTT | CASSERGGGNSDTQYF
TRBJ1-2 | TRBD1 | - | TRBV30 | TGTGCCTGGAGTACGACAGGGGACTATGGCTACACCTTC | CAWSTTGDYGYTF
TRBJ2-1 | TRBD2 | few | TRBV7-3 | TGTGCCAGCAGCTTAAATAGCGGGGGCTACAATGAGCAGTTCTTC | CASSLNSGGYNEQFF
TRBJ2-7 | TRBD2 | - | TRBV11-1 | TGTGCCAGCAGCTCGGGACTAGCGCGGGGCTACGAGCAGTACTTC | CASSSGLARGYEQYF
TRBJ2-7 | - | - | TRBV5-8 | TGTGCCAGCAGCTTGATTCCGGGGAACGCCTACGAGCAGTACTTC | CASSLIPGNAYEQYF
TRBJ1-6 | TRBD1 | - | TRBV6-6 | TGTGCCAGCAGCCCCATGACAGGGGAAAATTCACCCCTCCACTTT | CASSPMTGENSPLHF
TRBJ1-2 | TRBD1 | - | TRBV2 | TGTGCCAGCAGTGAGTGGACAGGGAACTATGGCTACACCTTC | CASSEWTGNYGYTF
TRBJ1-2 | - | once | TRBV7-6 | TGTGCCAGCAGCTCCACCGACAGCCATGGCTACACCTTC | CASSSTDSHGYTF